This entry describes one T cell receptor beta chain. Its antigen is not known. The data stem from a study of cytomegalovirus exposure and HLA in healthy donors. Whole-study context: Earlier, 150 million to 200 million T cells were analyzed, and around 100 million unique TCR beta sequences were found among them. Study findings and constraints: The authors enumerated some 170 TCR beta chains as linked to cytomegalovirus. TCR beta V- and J-gene trimming was later associated with a missense DCLRE1C variant. As a later analysis revealed, most CMV-associated TCR beta chains appeared HLA-restricted.

The CDR3 is 13 residues long. V was pared by 2 bases and J by 7 bases, with 9 bases between. Germline V gives CDR1 MNHNY, CDR2 SVGAGI (reference sequence). Amplification used 60 Vbeta primers and 13 Jbeta primers. Clones were sequenced by immunoSEQ multiplex PCR, and TCRdb holds only the in-frame ones, with some missing. The data show roughly 80,000 clones, under 70% seen once. This clonotype was obtained from a woman between 45 and 60 years old in good health and CMV-seropositive. The chain joins TRBV6-6 to TRBJ1-5, with D unclear. The sequenced sample was PBMCs. CDR3 bases: TGTGCCAGCAGTTACGGACTTCGGCAGCCCCAGCATTTT. This codes for CASSYGLRQPQHF.